This TCR beta chain was found in a study of identical twins. Study-wide results and caveats: There were fewer insertions in abundant cord blood beta clonotypes, but memory repertoires showed no such pattern. There was more out-of-frame TCR alpha sharing in monozygotic twins than models estimated.

Note on this clonotype: The antigen is unknown.

TCRdb reprocessed the 5' RACE reads with MiXCR, giving one entry per CDR3 protein. The sample records 600,000 to 800,000 distinct CDR3 sequences, 21% being singletons. The sample was also reused in another study, on T cells expressing NK-cell markers. That source notes: Within the sequenced cohort of eight donors, seven exhibited HCMV seropositivity and one was seronegative. The HCMV specificity of the expanded NKG2C+ T cell clones stayed unresolved.

The origin of this receptor is a woman aged 18-29 years in good health. The sample comprised PBMCs.

CDR3 residues: CASSLKTLTSGDKGTDTQYF. CDR3 nucleotide sequence: TGTGCCAGCAGCTTAAAAACTTTGACTAGCGGGGATAAGGGCACAGATACGCAGTATTTT. This sequence joins TRBV11-2 and TRBJ2-3, with 11 bases aligning to TRBD2. CDR3 length: 20 residues. Trimming took 2 bases from V and 1 from J; bases not matched to a gene: 14. The germline gives CDR1 SGHAT, CDR2 FQNNGV. Full variable domain (remainder filled in from reference TRBV11-2 and TRBJ2-3): EAGVAQSPRYKIIEKRQSVAFWCNPISGHATLYWYQQILGQGPKLLIQFQNNGVVDDSQLPKDRFSAERLKGVDSTLKIQPAKLEDSAVYLCASSLKTLTSGDKGTDTQYFGPGTRLTVL.